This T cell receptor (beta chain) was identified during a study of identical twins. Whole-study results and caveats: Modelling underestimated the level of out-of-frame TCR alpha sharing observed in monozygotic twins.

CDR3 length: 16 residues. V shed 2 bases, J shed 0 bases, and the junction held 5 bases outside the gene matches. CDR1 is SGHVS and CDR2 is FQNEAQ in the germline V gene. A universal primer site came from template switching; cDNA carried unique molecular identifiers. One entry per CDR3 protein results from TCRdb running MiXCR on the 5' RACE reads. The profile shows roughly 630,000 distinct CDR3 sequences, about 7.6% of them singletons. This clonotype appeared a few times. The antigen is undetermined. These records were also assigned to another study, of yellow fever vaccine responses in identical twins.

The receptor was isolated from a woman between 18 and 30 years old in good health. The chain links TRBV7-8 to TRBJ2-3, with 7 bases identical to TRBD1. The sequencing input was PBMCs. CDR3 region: CASSLFPTGSTDTQYF. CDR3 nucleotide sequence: TGTGCCAGCAGCTTATTTCCGACAGGGAGCACAGATACGCAGTATTTT.